Sequencing of this T cell receptor (beta chain) was carried out in a study of blood T cell repertoires in COVID-19. Germline CDR1 reads MNHEY; CDR2 reads SMNVEV (reference sequence). V shed 5 bases and J 1 base; nucleotides not matched to a gene: 2. The CDR3 extends over 15 amino acids. Profiling relied on immunoSEQ multiplex PCR, and the TCRdb table lists in-frame clones only, not all of them. The table records 85,000 to 100,000 clones, 80% of them present only once. The material sequenced was peripheral blood. The TCR sequence derives from a man between 50 and 59 years old who had recovered from COVID-19. The chain carries TRBV27 and TRBJ2-1; 10 bases agree with TRBD2. The CDR3 region has the DNA TGTGCCAGCAGTCAGGGACTAGCGTCCTACAATGAGCAGTTCTTC. It yields the protein CASSQGLASYNEQFF.